Detailed here is one T cell receptor (beta chain). TCRdb reprocessed the 5' RACE reads via MiXCR and lists one record per CDR3 protein. Altogether about 77,000 distinct CDR3 sequences are present, about a sixth being singletons, with the ten largest covering approximately 2.6%. The data originate from a study of early T cells in non-severe SARS-CoV-2 infection. Germline CDR1 and CDR2: MNHNS and SASEGT. The V segment lost 8 bases and the J segment 5 bases; nucleotides outside the gene matches: 6. This CDR3 spans 14 amino acids. Source material: whole blood. The J gene is TRBJ1-4, the V gene TRBV6-1, with 9 nucleotides matching TRBD1. The sequence derives from an adult who was a healthcare worker with PCR-confirmed SARS-CoV-2 infection or an uninfected control (not recorded which). CDR3 residues: CASGRQGGNEKLFF. For the CDR3, the DNA is TGTGCCAGCGGAAGACAGGGGGGAAATGAAAAACTGTTTTTT.